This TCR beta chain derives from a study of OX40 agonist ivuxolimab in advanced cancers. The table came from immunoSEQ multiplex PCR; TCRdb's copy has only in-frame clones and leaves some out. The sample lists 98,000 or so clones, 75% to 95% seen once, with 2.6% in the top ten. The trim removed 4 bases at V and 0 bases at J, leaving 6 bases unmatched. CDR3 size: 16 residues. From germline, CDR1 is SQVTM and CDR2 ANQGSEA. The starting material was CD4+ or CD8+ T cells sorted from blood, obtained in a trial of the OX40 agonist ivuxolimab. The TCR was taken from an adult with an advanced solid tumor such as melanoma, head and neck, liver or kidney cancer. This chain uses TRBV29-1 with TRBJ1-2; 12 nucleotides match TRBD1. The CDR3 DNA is TGCAGCGTTGCGGGACAGGGGGCGATCACTAACTATGGCTACACCTTC. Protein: CSVAGQGAITNYGYTF.